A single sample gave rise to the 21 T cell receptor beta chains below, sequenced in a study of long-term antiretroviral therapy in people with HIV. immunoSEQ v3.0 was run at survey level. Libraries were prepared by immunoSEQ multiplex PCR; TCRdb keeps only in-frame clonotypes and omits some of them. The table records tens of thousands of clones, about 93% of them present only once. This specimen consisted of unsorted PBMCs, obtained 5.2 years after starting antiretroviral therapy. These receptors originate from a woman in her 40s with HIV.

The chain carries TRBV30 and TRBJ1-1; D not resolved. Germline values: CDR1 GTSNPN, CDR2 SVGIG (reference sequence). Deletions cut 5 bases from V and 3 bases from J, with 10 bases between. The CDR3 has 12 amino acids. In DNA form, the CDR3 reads TGTGCCTGGGGGGTGTTCGACACTGAAGCTTTCTTT. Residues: CAWGVFDTEAFF.

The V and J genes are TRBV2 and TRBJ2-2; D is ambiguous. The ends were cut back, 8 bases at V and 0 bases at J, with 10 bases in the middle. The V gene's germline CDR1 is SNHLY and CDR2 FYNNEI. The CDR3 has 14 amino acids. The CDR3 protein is CASLVNPNTGELFF. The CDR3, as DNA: TGTGCCAGCTTGGTGAATCCGAACACCGGGGAGCTGTTTTTT.

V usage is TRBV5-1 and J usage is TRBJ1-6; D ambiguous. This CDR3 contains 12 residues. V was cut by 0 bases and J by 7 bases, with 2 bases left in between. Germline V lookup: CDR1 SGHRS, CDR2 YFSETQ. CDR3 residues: CASSLGNSPLHF. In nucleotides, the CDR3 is TGCGCCAGCAGCTTGGGGAATTCACCCCTCCACTTT.

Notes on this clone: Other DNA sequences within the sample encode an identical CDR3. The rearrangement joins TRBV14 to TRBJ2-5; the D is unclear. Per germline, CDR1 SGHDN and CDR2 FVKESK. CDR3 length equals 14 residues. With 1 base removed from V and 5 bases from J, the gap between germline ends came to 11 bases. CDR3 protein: CASSQGARSETQYF. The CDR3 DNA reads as TGTGCCAGCAGCCAAGGGGCACGGTCGGAGACCCAGTACTTC.

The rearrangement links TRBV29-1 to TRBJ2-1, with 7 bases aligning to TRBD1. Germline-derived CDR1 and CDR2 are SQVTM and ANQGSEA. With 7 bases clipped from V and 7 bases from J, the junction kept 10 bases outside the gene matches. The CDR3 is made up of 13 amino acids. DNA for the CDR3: TGCAGCGACGCGCAGGGACAGTCAAATGAGCAGTTCTTC. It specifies CSDAQGQSNEQFF.

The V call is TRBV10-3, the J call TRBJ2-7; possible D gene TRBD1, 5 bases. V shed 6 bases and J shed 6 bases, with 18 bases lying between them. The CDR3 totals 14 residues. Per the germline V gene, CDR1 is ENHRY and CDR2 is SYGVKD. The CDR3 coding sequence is TGTGCCATCAGCGCTTCAATAGGGGCCTCCGAGCAGTACTTC. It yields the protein CAISASIGASEQYF.

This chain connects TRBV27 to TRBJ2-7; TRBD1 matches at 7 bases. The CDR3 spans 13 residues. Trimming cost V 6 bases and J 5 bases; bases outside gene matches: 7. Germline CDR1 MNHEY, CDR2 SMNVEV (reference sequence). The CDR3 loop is CASREQGRNEQYF. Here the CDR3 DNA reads TGTGCCAGCAGAGAACAGGGGCGGAACGAGCAGTACTTC.

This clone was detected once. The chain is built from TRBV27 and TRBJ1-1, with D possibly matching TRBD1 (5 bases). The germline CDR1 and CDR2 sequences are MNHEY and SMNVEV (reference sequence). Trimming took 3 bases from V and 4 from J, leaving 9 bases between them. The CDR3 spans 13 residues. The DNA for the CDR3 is TGTGCCAGCAGTTTCAAAGGGGCCACTGAAGCTTTCTTT. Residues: CASSFKGATEAFF.

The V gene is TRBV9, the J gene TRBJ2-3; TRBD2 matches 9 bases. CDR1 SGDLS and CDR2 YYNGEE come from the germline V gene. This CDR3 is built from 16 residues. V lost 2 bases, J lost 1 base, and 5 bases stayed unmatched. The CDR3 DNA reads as TGTGCCAGCAGCGTCTATCCTAGCGGGGGCACAGATACGCAGTATTTT. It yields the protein CASSVYPSGGTDTQYF.

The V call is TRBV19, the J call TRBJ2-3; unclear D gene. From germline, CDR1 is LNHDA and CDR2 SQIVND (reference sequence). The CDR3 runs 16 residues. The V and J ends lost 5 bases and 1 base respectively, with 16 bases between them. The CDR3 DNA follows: TGTGCCAGTAGTGGGTCAGAGTCCTTGCGCACAGATACGCAGTATTTT. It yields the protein CASSGSESLRTDTQYF.

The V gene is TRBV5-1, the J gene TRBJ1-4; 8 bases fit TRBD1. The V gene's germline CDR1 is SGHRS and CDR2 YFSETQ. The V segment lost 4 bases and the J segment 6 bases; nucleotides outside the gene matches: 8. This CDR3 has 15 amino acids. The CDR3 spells CASSAGQVADEKLFF. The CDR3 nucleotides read TGCGCCAGCAGCGCGGGACAGGTGGCCGATGAAAAACTGTTTTTT.

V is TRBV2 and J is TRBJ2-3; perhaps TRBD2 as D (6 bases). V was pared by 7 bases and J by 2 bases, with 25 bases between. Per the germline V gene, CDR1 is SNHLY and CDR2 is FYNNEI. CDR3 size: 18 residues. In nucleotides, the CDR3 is TGTGCCAGCATTGACGGGGGATCGGCTCCTAAGATCACAGATACGCAGTATTTT. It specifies CASIDGGSAPKITDTQYF.

CDR3 residues: CASSQEGLAGRYTQYF. Here the CDR3 DNA reads TGTGCCAGCAGCCAAGAGGGGTTAGCGGGGAGATATACGCAGTATTTT. The chain employs TRBV14 and TRBJ2-3; 8 nucleotides agree with TRBD2. After removal of 0 bases from V and 7 bases from J, the junction contained 9 bases not matched to a gene. The CDR3 has 16 residues. The germline V gene encodes CDR1 SGHDN and CDR2 FVKESK.

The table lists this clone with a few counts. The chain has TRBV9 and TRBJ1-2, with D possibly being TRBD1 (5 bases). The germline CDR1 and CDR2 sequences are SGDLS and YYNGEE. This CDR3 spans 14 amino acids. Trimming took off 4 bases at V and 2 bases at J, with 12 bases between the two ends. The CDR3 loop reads CASSPRDSNYGYTF. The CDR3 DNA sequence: TGTGCCAGCAGCCCCAGAGACAGCAACTATGGCTACACCTTC.

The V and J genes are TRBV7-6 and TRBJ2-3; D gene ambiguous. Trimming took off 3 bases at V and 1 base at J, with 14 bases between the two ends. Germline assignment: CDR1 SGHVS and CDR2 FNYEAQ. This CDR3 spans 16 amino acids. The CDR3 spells CASSFQAVVGTDTQYF. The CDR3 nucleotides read TGTGCCAGCAGCTTTCAGGCTGTCGTCGGCACAGATACGCAGTATTTT.

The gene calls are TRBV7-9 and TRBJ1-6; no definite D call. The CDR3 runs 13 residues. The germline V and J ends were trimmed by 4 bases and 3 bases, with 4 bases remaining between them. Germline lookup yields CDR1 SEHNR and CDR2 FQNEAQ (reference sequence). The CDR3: CASSSLYNSPLHF. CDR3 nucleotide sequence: TGTGCCAGCAGCTCTCTCTATAATTCACCCCTCCACTTT.

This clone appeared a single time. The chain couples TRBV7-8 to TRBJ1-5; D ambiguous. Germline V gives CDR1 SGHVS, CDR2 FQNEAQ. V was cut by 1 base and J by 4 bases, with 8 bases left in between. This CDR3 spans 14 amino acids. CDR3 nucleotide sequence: TGTGCCAGCAGCTTAGGATCGCAAAATCAGCCCCAGCATTTT. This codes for CASSLGSQNQPQHF.

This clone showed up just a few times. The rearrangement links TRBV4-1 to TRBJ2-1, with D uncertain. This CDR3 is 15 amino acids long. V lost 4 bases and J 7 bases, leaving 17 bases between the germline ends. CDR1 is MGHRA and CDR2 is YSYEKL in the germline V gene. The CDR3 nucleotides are TGCGCCAGCAGCCTCGGTCCGGGTTCCATAAATGAGCAGTTCTTC. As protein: CASSLGPGSINEQFF.

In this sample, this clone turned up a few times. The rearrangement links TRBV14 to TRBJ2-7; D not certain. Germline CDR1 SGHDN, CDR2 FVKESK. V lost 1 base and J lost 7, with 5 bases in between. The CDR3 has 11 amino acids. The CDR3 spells CASSQGAEQYF. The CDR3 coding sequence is TGTGCCAGCAGCCAAGGAGCAGAGCAGTACTTC.

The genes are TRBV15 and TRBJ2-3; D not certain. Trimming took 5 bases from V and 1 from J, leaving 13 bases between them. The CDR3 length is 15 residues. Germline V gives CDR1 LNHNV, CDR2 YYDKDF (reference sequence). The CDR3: CATSSPSDRTDTQYF. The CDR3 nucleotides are TGTGCCACCAGCTCCCCGAGTGACCGCACAGATACGCAGTATTTT.

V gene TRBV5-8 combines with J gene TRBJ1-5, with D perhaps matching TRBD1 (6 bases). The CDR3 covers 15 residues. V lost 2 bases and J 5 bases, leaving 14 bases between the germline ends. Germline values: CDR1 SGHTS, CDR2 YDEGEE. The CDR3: CASSFTGTNDQPQHF. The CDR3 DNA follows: TGTGCCAGCAGCTTCACAGGGACCAACGATCAGCCCCAGCATTTT.